This entry features one TCR beta chain sequence. Its target is unknown. Sampling of blood occurred at baseline, cycle 4 day 1, and cycle 7 day 1. The data belong to a study of OX40 agonist ivuxolimab in advanced cancers. Looking at the study overall: Having had anti-PD-1, anti-PD-L1 or anti-CTLA-4 therapy before was allowed, and around 39% had some. One patient with hepatocellular carcinoma and two with cutaneous melanoma, three in all, had partial responses.

Study outcomes and limitations: Among the lowest peripheral clonal expansion occurred in 0.1-3.0 mg/kg partial responders.

The germline gives CDR1 SSHAT, CDR2 FNYEAQ (reference sequence). The V gene lost 2 bases and the J gene lost 5 bases, with 15 bases spanning the gap. There are 16 residues in the CDR3. Method: immunoSEQ multiplex PCR; TCRdb's copy keeps in-frame clones and lacks some. This table holds 75,000 to 100,000 clones, roughly 87% found once. The starting material was CD4+ or CD8+ T cells sorted from blood, obtained in a trial of the OX40 agonist ivuxolimab. The rearrangement joins TRBV7-7 to TRBJ2-2, with D tentatively TRBD2 (6 bases). This sequence was found in an adult with an advanced solid tumor such as melanoma, head and neck, liver or kidney cancer. CDR3 DNA: TGTGCCAGCAGCTTAATTCCCGGGGGTTGGACCGGGGAGCTGTTTTTT. It translates to CASSLIPGGWTGELFF.